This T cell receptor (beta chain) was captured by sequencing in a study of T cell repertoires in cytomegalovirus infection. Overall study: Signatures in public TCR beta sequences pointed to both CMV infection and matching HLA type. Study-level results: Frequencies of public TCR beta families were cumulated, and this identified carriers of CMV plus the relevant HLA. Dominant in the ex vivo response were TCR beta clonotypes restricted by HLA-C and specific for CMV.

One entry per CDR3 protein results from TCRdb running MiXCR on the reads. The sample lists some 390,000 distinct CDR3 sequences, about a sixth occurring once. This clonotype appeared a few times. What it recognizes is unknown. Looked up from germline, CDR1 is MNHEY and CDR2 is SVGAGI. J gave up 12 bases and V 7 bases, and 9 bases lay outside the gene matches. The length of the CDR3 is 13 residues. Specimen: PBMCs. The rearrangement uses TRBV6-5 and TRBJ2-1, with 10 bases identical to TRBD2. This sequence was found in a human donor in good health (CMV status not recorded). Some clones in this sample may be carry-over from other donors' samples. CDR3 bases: TGTGCCAGCAAGGAGCGGGGGGGCCTGTCGCAGTTCTTC. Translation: CASKERGGLSQFF.